The T cell receptor beta chain under discussion was sequenced for a study of blood T cell repertoires in COVID-19. For the study at large: Samples of COVID-19 (acute and convalescent) were obtained from the United States, Italy and Spain. Sources were T cells, B-cell-depleted T cells, or PBMCs; the material itself was cDNA or gDNA.

In the authors' workflow: Estimation of nucleated cell counts was performed using reference gene primer amplification. Using immunoSEQ multiplex PCR, the repertoire was profiled, and TCRdb retains in-frame clones only, with some absent. V and J calls and clone size come straight from that table; D and trimming were deduced from the DNA. This table holds around 700,000 clones, 85% to 90% found once. This clone was seen once. CDR3 length: 14 amino acids. The V end lost 0 bases, the J end lost 2 bases, and 6 bases lay between the germline ends. Germline lookup yields CDR1 SGDLS and CDR2 YYNGEE. The chain recombines TRBV9 with TRBJ1-3; D gene unclear. Sequencing was done on a sample of peripheral blood. This TCR came from a young woman with acute or convalescent COVID-19. CDR3 nucleotides: TGTGCCAGCAGCGTAGAGGGAGCTGGAAACACCATATATTTT. This sequence encodes CASSVEGAGNTIYF.